This is a list of T cell receptor beta chains from one sample in a study of T cell responses to AZD1222 COVID-19 vaccine. Data came from immunoSEQ multiplex PCR; TCRdb stores just in-frame clones and leaves some out. The sample comprises about 49,000 clones, 70% to 80% of which are singletons, and around 6.6% rests with the top ten. Source: peripheral blood, taken on day 0 of AZD1222 vaccination. Every receptor here comes from an adult in good health. CDR3s leave out the opening cysteine and the closing phenylalanine or tryptophan. Each record gives: V gene, J gene, D gene, CDR3 protein. The D gene is left open where the match is weak.

TRBV6-5,TRBJ2-5,-,ASVKQLQETQY
TRBV5-1,TRBJ2-7,-,ASSPTGEYEQY
TRBV19,TRBJ1-5,-,ASMGSSYSNQPQH
TRBV6-2/TRBV6-3,TRBJ2-7,-,ASSYGASGGYEQY
TRBV6-2/TRBV6-3,TRBJ2-3,-,ASSYSGLSTDTQY
TRBV25-1,TRBJ1-3,-,ASEGGRMGSGNTIY
TRBV9,TRBJ1-1,-,ASSVSLDNTEAF
TRBV5-1,TRBJ2-2,-,ASSLRRMNTGELF
TRBV2,TRBJ1-4,-,ASRRDNEKLF
TRBV5-4,TRBJ2-5,-,ASSLADEGVEY
TRBV6-5,TRBJ1-5,-,ASSPEGGQPQH
TRBV5-1,TRBJ2-1,-,ASSLAGPNEQF
TRBV27,TRBJ1-2,-,ASARGRGVTKDGYT
TRBV6-5,TRBJ1-4,-,ASAGLANEKLF
TRBV18,TRBJ1-5,-,ASSSNDRDQPQH
TRBV5-1,TRBJ2-1,TRBD2,ASSLDTGLLYNEQF
TRBV6-5,TRBJ2-2,TRBD1,ASSRQGMGTGELF
TRBV11-2,TRBJ1-1,-,ASSLLGTGNTEAF
TRBV5-6,TRBJ2-5,TRBD2,ASSLEDGLAGVQETQY
TRBV24-1,TRBJ1-5,-,ATSGNGILQPQH
TRBV29-1,TRBJ1-1,-,SVHANMNTEAF
TRBV7-9,TRBJ2-3,TRBD2,ASSLLAESTDTQY
TRBV6-5,TRBJ2-4,TRBD2,ASRPGGARVNIQY
TRBV15,TRBJ1-5,-,ATSEGDVRQPQH
TRBV9,TRBJ1-4,-,ASSAGGGGKLF
TRBV6-5,TRBJ2-3,-,ASSYRGDTQY
TRBV7-2,TRBJ1-2,TRBD1,ASSSGTARNYGYT
TRBV6-5,TRBJ1-2,-,ASSYSMGRDYGYT
TRBV5-1,TRBJ1-1,TRBD1,ASSDRVNTEAF
TRBV28,TRBJ1-2,-,ASNSGSNYGYT
TRBV2,TRBJ1-2,-,ASSGNSNYGYT
TRBV28,TRBJ1-2,-,ASSLGGQPTYGYT
TRBV9,TRBJ2-1,-,ASSVGLSSYNEQF
TRBV3-1/TRBV3-2,TRBJ1-2,-,ASSQEGGNGYT
TRBV11-1,TRBJ2-7,-,ASRGDTTYEQY
TRBV28,TRBJ2-2,-,ASSLDGEPNTGELF
TRBV3-1/TRBV3-2,TRBJ1-2,-,ASSQVSGDGYT
TRBV5-1,TRBJ1-1,TRBD1,ASSYDRGRGSTEAF
TRBV29-1,TRBJ1-5,TRBD1,SVRDSRNQPQH
TRBV5-4,TRBJ2-1,TRBD2,ASSLGMSTSGSKQF
TRBV12-3/TRBV12-4,TRBJ2-7,-,ASSRSAIDEQY
TRBV4-2,TRBJ2-5,-,ASSKGGSETQY
TRBV6-6,TRBJ2-1,TRBD2,ASSYPGLVRPNSSYNEQF
TRBV19,TRBJ1-1,TRBD1,ASSGRTGEVLNTEAF
TRBV7-2,TRBJ2-2,TRBD2,ASSSGTSGTGELF